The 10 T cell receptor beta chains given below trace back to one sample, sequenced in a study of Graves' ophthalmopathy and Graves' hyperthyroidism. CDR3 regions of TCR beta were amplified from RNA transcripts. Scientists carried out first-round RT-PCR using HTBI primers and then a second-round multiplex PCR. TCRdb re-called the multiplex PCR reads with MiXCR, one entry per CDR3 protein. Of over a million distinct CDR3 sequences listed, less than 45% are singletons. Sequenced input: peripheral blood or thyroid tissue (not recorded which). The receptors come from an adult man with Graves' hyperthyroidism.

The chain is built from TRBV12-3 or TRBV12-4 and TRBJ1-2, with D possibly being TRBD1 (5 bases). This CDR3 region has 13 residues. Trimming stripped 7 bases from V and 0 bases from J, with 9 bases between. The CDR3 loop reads CASTWGTNYGYTF. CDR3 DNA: TGTGCCAGCACCTGGGGGACTAACTATGGCTACACCTTC.

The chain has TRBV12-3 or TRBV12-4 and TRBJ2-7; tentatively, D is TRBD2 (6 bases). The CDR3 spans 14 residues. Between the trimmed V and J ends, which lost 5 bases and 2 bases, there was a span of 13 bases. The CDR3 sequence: CASSLGLETYEQYF. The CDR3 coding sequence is TGTGCCAGCAGTCTGGGACTCGAAACCTACGAGCAGTACTTC.

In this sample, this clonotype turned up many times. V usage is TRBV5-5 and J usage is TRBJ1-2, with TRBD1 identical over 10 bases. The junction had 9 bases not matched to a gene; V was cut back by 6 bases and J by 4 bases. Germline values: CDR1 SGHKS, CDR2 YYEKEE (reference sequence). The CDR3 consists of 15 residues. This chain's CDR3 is CASKRQGALGYGYTF. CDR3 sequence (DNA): TGTGCCAGCAAGCGACAGGGGGCGTTGGGCTATGGCTACACCTTC.

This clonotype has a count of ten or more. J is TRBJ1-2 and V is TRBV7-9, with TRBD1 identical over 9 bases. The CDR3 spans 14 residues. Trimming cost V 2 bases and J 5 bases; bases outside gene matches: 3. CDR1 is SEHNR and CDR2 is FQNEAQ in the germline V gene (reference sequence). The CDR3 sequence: CASSLPGTGYGYTF. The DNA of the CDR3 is TGTGCCAGCAGCTTACCCGGGACAGGGTATGGCTACACCTTC.

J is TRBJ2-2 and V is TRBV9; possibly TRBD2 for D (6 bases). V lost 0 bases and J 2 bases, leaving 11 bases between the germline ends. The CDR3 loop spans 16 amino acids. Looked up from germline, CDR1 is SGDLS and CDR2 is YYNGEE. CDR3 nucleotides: TGTGCCAGCAGCGTAGGGACTACCCGTAACACCGGGGAGCTGTTTTTT. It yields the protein CASSVGTTRNTGELFF.

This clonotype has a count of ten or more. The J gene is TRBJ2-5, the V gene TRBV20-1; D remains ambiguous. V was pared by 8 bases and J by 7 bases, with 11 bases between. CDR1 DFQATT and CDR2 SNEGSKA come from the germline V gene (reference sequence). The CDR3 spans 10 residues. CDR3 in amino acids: CSPDDGTQYF. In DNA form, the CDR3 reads TGCAGTCCCGACGATGGGACCCAGTACTTC.

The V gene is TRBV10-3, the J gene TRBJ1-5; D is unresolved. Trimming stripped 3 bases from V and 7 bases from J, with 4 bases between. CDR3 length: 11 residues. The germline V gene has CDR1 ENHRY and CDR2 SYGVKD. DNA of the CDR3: TGTGCCATCAGTGATGGACAGCCCCAGCATTTT. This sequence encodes CAISDGQPQHF.

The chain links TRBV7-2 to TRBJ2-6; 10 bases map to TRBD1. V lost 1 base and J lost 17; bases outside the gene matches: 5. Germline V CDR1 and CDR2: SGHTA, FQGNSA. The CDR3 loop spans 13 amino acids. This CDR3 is CASSLGGQGKMTF. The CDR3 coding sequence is TGTGCCAGCAGCTTAGGGGGACAGGGGAAAATGACTTTC.

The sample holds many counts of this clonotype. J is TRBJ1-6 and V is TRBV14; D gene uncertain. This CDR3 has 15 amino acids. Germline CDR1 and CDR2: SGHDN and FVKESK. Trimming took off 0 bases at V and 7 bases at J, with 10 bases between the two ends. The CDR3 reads CASSQESIRNSPLHF. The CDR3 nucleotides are TGTGCCAGCAGCCAAGAATCTATAAGGAATTCACCCCTCCACTTT.

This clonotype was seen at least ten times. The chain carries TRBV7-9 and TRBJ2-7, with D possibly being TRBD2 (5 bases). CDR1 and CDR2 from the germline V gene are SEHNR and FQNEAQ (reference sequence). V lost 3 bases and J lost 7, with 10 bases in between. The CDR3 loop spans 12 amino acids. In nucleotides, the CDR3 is TGTGCCAGCAGCTTCGTCCAGCGGGAGCAGTACTTC. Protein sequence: CASSFVQREQYF.